This T cell receptor beta chain was identified during a study of T-cell memory formation after mild COVID-19. Findings and limits, study-wide: Pre-infection memory carried some responding clones, suggesting that cross-reactive memory joined.

Trimming pared 5 bases from V and 4 bases from J, leaving 12 bases between. This CDR3 contains 13 residues. This clonotype was seen a handful of times. Its antigen is not known. 5'RACE with constant-segment primers built TCRalpha and TCRbeta cDNA libraries with UMIs. TCRdb redid the calling of the 5' RACE reads with MiXCR, one entry per CDR3 protein. The sample yields about half a million distinct CDR3 sequences, around a sixth seen once. Sequences were obtained from PBMCs or a T cell subset sorted from them (not recorded which). The receptor's source is an adult woman who had mild COVID-19 (a few samples of this study predate the infection). Cell type and time point are not known. The chain carries TRBV12-3 or TRBV12-4 and TRBJ2-7; the D gene is possibly TRBD1 (6 bases). The CDR3 coding sequence is TGTGCCAGCAGTCTCCGGGACAAATACGAGCAGTACTTC. It codes for CASSLRDKYEQYF.